A selection of T cell receptor beta chains follows, all from one sample in a study of blood T cell repertoires in COVID-19. Libraries were prepared by immunoSEQ multiplex PCR; TCRdb keeps only in-frame clonotypes and omits some of them. The sample holds 150,000 to 200,000 clones, 80% to 90% seen once. Sequenced: peripheral blood. These receptors all stem from a woman between 55 and 75 years old with COVID-19, enrolled during active disease. Both conserved end residues are part of each CDR3. The D gene is left open where the match is weak. The size entry is marked missing in some rows and otherwise reads once, few, many or a size class.

>TRBD2|TRBJ2-1|few|TRBV28
CASSPATSGAYNEQFF
TGTGCCAGCAGTCCGGCGACTAGCGGGGCGTACAATGAGCAGTTCTTC
>-|TRBJ2-7|-|TRBV9
CASSAGLRGYEQYF
TGTGCCAGCAGCGCGGGCCTTCGCGGGTACGAGCAGTACTTC
>-|TRBJ1-5|-|TRBV18
CASSPSGGGQPQHF
TGTGCCAGCTCACCTAGCGGGGGCGGTCAGCCCCAGCATTTT
>TRBD1|TRBJ2-7|-|TRBV11-3
CASSPRQGENAYEQYF
TGTGCCAGCAGCCCCCGACAGGGGGAAAACGCTTACGAGCAGTACTTC
>TRBD1|TRBJ1-4|-|TRBV6-5
CASSYPGTENEKLFF
TGTGCCAGCAGTTACCCCGGGACAGAAAATGAAAAACTGTTTTTT
>TRBD1|TRBJ2-2|-|TRBV9
CASQQGQTNTGELFF
TGTGCCAGCCAACAGGGACAGACAAACACCGGGGAGCTGTTTTTT
>TRBD1|TRBJ1-4|-|TRBV7-6
CASSLRGQGRNEKLFF
TGTGCCAGCAGCCTCAGGGGGCAGGGGAGGAATGAAAAACTGTTTTTT
>-|TRBJ2-3|-|TRBV10-2
CASSAGVLETTDTQYF
TGCGCCAGCAGTGCTGGAGTCCTAGAGACCACAGATACGCAGTATTTT
>TRBD2|TRBJ2-7|-|TRBV6-5
CASTALAGSHEQYF
TGTGCCAGCACTGCTCTAGCGGGCTCCCACGAGCAGTACTTC
>-|TRBJ2-1|-|TRBV7-9
CASSPLGIAYNEQFF
TGTGCCAGCAGCCCACTGGGCATCGCCTACAATGAGCAGTTCTTC
>-|TRBJ2-7|-|TRBV5-1
CASTLASGDYEQYF
TGCGCCAGCACATTGGCCAGCGGAGACTACGAGCAGTACTTC
>-|TRBJ1-1|-|TRBV7-9
CASSLVEQGSTEAFF
TGTGCCAGCAGCTTAGTAGAGCAGGGGAGCACTGAAGCTTTCTTT
>-|TRBJ2-2|-|TRBV27
CASRWGGTGELFF
TGTGCCAGCAGATGGGGCGGCACCGGGGAGCTGTTTTTT
>TRBD1|TRBJ1-4|-|TRBV11-2
CASSPRAAGQGNEKLFF
TGTGCCAGCAGCCCAAGAGCCGCGGGACAGGGTAATGAAAAACTGTTTTTT
>-|TRBJ1-1|-|TRBV15
CATSRWGQIGAFF
TGTGCCACCAGCAGATGGGGGCAGATCGGAGCTTTCTTT
>TRBD1|TRBJ1-6|-|TRBV6-6
CASSPPRTGTGDSPLHF
TGTGCCAGCAGTCCACCCCGGACCGGGACAGGGGATTCACCCCTCCACTTT
>TRBD2|TRBJ2-7|-|TRBV27
CASSPGLAVYEQYF
TGTGCCAGCAGTCCGGGACTAGCGGTCTACGAGCAGTACTTC
>-|TRBJ1-1|-|TRBV7-2
CASNRRAAMNTEAFF
TGTGCCAGCAACCGGCGGGCTGCGATGAACACTGAAGCTTTCTTT
>TRBD2|TRBJ2-7|once|TRBV3-1/TRBV3-2
CASSQVVLAGIEQYF
TGTGCCAGCAGCCAAGTCGTACTAGCGGGAATCGAGCAGTACTTC
>-|TRBJ2-3|-|TRBV2
CASSEAAGASTDTQYF
TGTGCCAGCAGTGAAGCTGCAGGGGCCAGCACAGATACGCAGTATTTT
>-|TRBJ2-7|-|TRBV7-2
CASSLVERAHYEQYF
TGTGCCAGCAGCTTAGTCGAGAGGGCCCACTACGAGCAGTACTTC
>-|TRBJ1-3|-|TRBV7-2
CASSSAWSSGNTIYF
TGTGCCAGCAGCTCTGCATGGAGCTCTGGAAACACCATATATTTT
>TRBD2|TRBJ2-7|-|TRBV5-1
CASSDRAGVSYEQYF
TGCGCCAGCAGCGACCGAGCGGGAGTTTCCTACGAGCAGTACTTC
>TRBD1|TRBJ1-6|-|TRBV28
CASSVGGDRANSPLHF
TGTGCCAGCAGTGTCGGAGGGGACAGGGCTAATTCACCCCTCCACTTT
>TRBD2|TRBJ2-7|-|TRBV7-2
CASSLLAGAGEQYF
TGTGCCAGCAGCTTACTAGCGGGAGCTGGCGAGCAGTACTTC
>-|TRBJ2-1|-|TRBV6-5
CASSLDGSSYNEQFF
TGTGCCAGCAGCCTGGACGGGAGCTCCTACAATGAGCAGTTCTTC
>-|TRBJ1-2|-|TRBV9
CASSVDLHRTGNYGYTF
TGTGCCAGCAGCGTAGATTTACACCGAACAGGGAACTATGGCTACACCTTC
>-|TRBJ2-3|-|TRBV27
CASSLREGNTQYF
TGTGCCAGCAGTTTGAGGGAAGGAAATACGCAGTATTTT
>TRBD2|TRBJ2-3|once|TRBV4-1
CASSPRTSGSMTDTQYF
TGCGCCAGCAGCCCGAGGACTAGCGGGAGTATGACAGATACGCAGTATTTT
>-|TRBJ2-2|once|TRBV3-1/TRBV3-2
CASSPPRFGQNTGELFF
TGTGCCAGCAGCCCACCCCGTTTCGGACAGAACACCGGGGAGCTGTTTTTT
>-|TRBJ1-2|-|TRBV7-2
CASSISYGYTF
TGTGCCAGCAGCATCAGCTATGGCTACACCTTC
>TRBD2|TRBJ2-7|-|TRBV27
CASRFRGLAGGSSYEQYF
TGTGCCAGCAGATTTCGGGGACTAGCGGGAGGCAGCTCCTACGAGCAGTACTTC
>-|TRBJ2-7|-|TRBV3-1/TRBV3-2
CASSQARACCYEQYF
TGTGCCAGCAGCCAGGCCAGGGCTTGTTGCTACGAGCAGTACTTC
>TRBD2|TRBJ2-1|-|TRBV4-3
CASSPIGSSGRNNEQFF
TGCGCCAGCAGCCCGATAGGATCTAGCGGGAGGAACAATGAGCAGTTCTTC
>TRBD2|TRBJ2-3|-|TRBV5-5
CASTLLAGATDTQYF
TGTGCCAGCACCCTACTAGCGGGAGCAACAGATACGCAGTATTTT
>TRBD1|TRBJ1-2|once|TRBV4-3
CASSRTGYGYTF
TGCGCCAGCAGCCGGACAGGCTATGGCTACACCTTC
>-|TRBJ1-5|-|TRBV24-1
CATSDSGSPQPQHF
TGTGCCACCAGTGATTCAGGGTCGCCTCAGCCCCAGCATTTT
>TRBD2|TRBJ2-1|-|TRBV28
CASKPGLQNNEQFF
TGTGCCAGCAAGCCGGGACTACAAAACAATGAGCAGTTCTTC
>-|TRBJ2-7|-|TRBV12-3/TRBV12-4
CASSRYNYEQYF
TGTGCCAGCAGTCGTTATAACTACGAGCAGTACTTC
>TRBD2|TRBJ2-7|-|TRBV5-5
CASSPRGEGEQYF
TGTGCCAGCAGCCCCCGGGGGGAGGGCGAGCAGTACTTC
>-|TRBJ2-1|-|TRBV21-1
CAWTVSYNEQFF
TGTGCCTGGACTGTCTCCTACAATGAGCAGTTCTTC
>-|TRBJ1-4|few|TRBV5-1
CASSSTVATNEKLFF
TGCGCCAGCAGCTCGACAGTTGCAACTAATGAAAAACTGTTTTTT
>TRBD2|TRBJ2-1|-|TRBV4-3
CASSQDAGVGNEQFF
TGCGCCAGCAGCCAAGACGCGGGAGTCGGGAATGAGCAGTTCTTC
>TRBD1|TRBJ1-2|-|TRBV7-9
CASSYRQGDGYTF
TGTGCCAGCAGCTACCGACAGGGTGATGGCTACACCTTC
>TRBD1|TRBJ2-4|-|TRBV19
CASSIVAGGAQVAKNIQYF
TGTGCCAGTAGTATAGTAGCAGGGGGCGCGCAGGTAGCCAAAAACATTCAGTACTTC
>TRBD1|TRBJ2-4|-|TRBV10-3
CAISDLGQGKNIQYF
TGTGCCATCAGTGACCTAGGACAGGGGAAAAACATTCAGTACTTC
>-|TRBJ2-1|-|TRBV11-2
CASSLGGENDEQFF
TGTGCCAGCAGCTTAGGTGGGGAGAACGATGAGCAGTTCTTC
>-|TRBJ1-1|-|TRBV9
CASSAGGETEAFF
TGTGCCAGCAGCGCTGGGGGCGAGACTGAAGCTTTCTTT
>-|TRBJ2-5|-|TRBV11-2
CASSLEVGGMQTQYF
TGTGCCAGCAGCTTAGAGGTTGGCGGGATGCAGACCCAGTACTTC
>TRBD1|TRBJ1-1|-|TRBV7-3
CASSLTGTALPRPEAFF
TGTGCCAGCAGCTTAACCGGGACAGCCTTACCTCGACCTGAAGCTTTCTTT
>-|TRBJ1-2|-|TRBV6-5
CASGGTAIYGYTF
TGTGCCAGCGGAGGTACGGCGATCTATGGCTACACCTTC
>-|TRBJ2-1|few|TRBV20-1
CSARTINEQFF
TGCAGTGCGAGGACTATCAATGAGCAGTTCTTC
>TRBD2|TRBJ2-7|-|TRBV20-1
CSASILLAGDPYSQYF
TGCAGTGCTAGTATTTTGCTTGCGGGGGACCCCTACTCTCAGTACTTC